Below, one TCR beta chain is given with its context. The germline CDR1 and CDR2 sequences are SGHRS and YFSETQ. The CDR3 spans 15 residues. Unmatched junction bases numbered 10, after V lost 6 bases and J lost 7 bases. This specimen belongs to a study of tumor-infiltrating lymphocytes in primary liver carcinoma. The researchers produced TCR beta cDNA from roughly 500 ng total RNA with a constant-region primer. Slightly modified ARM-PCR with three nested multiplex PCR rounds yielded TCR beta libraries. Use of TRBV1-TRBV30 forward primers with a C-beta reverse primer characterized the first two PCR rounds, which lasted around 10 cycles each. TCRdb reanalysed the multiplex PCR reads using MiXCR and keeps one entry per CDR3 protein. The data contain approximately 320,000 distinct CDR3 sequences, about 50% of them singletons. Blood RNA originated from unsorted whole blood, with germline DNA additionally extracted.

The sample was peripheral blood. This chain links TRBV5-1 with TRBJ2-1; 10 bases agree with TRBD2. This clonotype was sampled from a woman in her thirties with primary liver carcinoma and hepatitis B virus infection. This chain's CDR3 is CASNRRLAGDNEQFF. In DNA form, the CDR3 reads TGCGCCAGCAACCGGCGGCTAGCGGGAGATAATGAGCAGTTCTTC.